A selection of T cell receptor beta chains follows, all from one sample in a study of blood T cells in healthy people across ages. Via MiXCR, TCRdb re-called the 5' RACE reads, giving one row per CDR3 protein. The table records about 1.4 million distinct CDR3 sequences, approximately 59% of them present only once. The sequencing input was blood. These receptors were taken from a young man in good health. CDR3s include the opening cysteine and the closing phenylalanine or tryptophan. D genes are given only for firm matches. Some rows have no size entry. The others give once, few or many, or a class for an expanded clone.

V,J,D,size,DNA,CDR3
TRBV14,TRBJ1-6,NA,NA,TGTGCCAGCAGCCCTGGACCGCGGAGCTCCTATAATTCACCCCTCCACTTT,CASSPGPRSSYNSPLHF
TRBV12-3/TRBV12-4,TRBJ1-1,NA,NA,TGTGCCAGCAGTTCAGGGTTGTCTGAAGCTTTCTTT,CASSSGLSEAFF
TRBV6-5,TRBJ2-5,TRBD2,NA,TGTGCCAGCAGTTACTCGGCGGGAGGTCTCCAAGAGACCCAGTACTTC,CASSYSAGGLQETQYF
TRBV18,TRBJ1-2,NA,NA,TGTGCCAGCTCTCGCGAAGGCAGGATGGATGGCTACACCTTC,CASSREGRMDGYTF
TRBV7-2,TRBJ2-3,TRBD2,NA,TGTGCCAGCAGCTCTACCCATAGCGGGAGAACAGATACGCAGTATTTT,CASSSTHSGRTDTQYF
TRBV7-9,TRBJ1-1,NA,NA,TGTGCCAGCAGCCGAGCGGGGGGCAGAGGAATGAACACTGAAGCTTTCTTT,CASSRAGGRGMNTEAFF
TRBV7-9,TRBJ2-5,NA,NA,TGTGCCAGCAGCTTAGTGAGTGGCGGGTACCAAGAGACCCAGTACTTC,CASSLVSGGYQETQYF
TRBV28,TRBJ1-2,NA,NA,TGTGCCAGCAGTTCCTCCCAGCGCAGCTATGGCTACACCTTC,CASSSSQRSYGYTF
TRBV29-1,TRBJ2-7,NA,NA,TGCAGCGTTTTACTAGGGATCTCCGCCTACGAGCGGTACTTC,CSVLLGISAYERYF
TRBV27,TRBJ2-1,TRBD1,NA,TGTGCCAGCAGTTTGGACAGGGGGACAAATCACGAGCAGTTCTTC,CASSLDRGTNHEQFF
TRBV29-1,TRBJ1-1,NA,NA,TGCAGCGTGAGGGCGGGGAACACTGAAGCTTTCTTT,CSVRAGNTEAFF
TRBV7-9,TRBJ1-2,TRBD1,NA,TGTGCCAGCAGCCCCCAGGGGGGGGCGTTTGGCTACACCTTC,CASSPQGGAFGYTF
TRBV4-2,TRBJ2-7,TRBD2,few,TGTGCCAGCAGCCATCCCGGGACTAGCGGGAACTACGAGCAGTACTTC,CASSHPGTSGNYEQYF
TRBV5-1,TRBJ2-7,TRBD2,few,TGCGCCAGCAGCTTACCGACTAGCGGGGGGAGGAGCTCCTACGAGCAGTACTTC,CASSLPTSGGRSSYEQYF
TRBV25-1,TRBJ2-4,TRBD1,NA,TGTGCCAGCAGTGACCTCCCGGGACAGGGCGTCCACAAGCAGTACTTC,CASSDLPGQGVHKQYF
TRBV20-1,TRBJ2-5,TRBD1,NA,TGCAGTGCTAGGGGACAGGGATGGACCCAGTACTTC,CSARGQGWTQYF
TRBV12-3/TRBV12-4,TRBJ2-4,NA,NA,TGTGCCAGCAGTTTAAGTGCCAGAGAGCAGTACTTC,CASSLSAREQYF
TRBV2,TRBJ1-2,NA,NA,TGTGCCAGCAGTCCCGTAGGAGCTAACTATGGCTACACCTTC,CASSPVGANYGYTF
TRBV29-1,TRBJ1-1,TRBD1,NA,TGCAGCGTCCCCGACAGGGGAAGCGCTGAAGCTTTCTTT,CSVPDRGSAEAFF
TRBV6-4,TRBJ2-7,NA,few,NA,CASILDRIMYF
TRBV20-1,TRBJ2-6,NA,NA,TGCAGTGCTAGAGTTCCCAGGTTTGCGGCGGGGGCCAACGTCCTGACTTTC,CSARVPRFAAGANVLTF
TRBV5-1,TRBJ2-2,TRBD1,NA,TGCGCCGGCAGCCCGGACAGGGGAACCACCGGGGAGCTGTTTTTT,CAGSPDRGTTGELFF
TRBV7-2,TRBJ1-1,NA,few,TGTGCCAGCAGCTTCTTGGTGGGCAACACTGAAGCTTTCTTT,CASSFLVGNTEAFF
TRBV13,TRBJ1-2,TRBD1,NA,TGTGCCAGCAGCTTACTTAGACAGGGGGCGGATGGCTACACCTTC,CASSLLRQGADGYTF
TRBV15,TRBJ1-2,NA,few,TGTGCCACCAGCAGCTTCGGGGGACTTAACTATGGCTACACCTTC,CATSSFGGLNYGYTF
TRBV6-5,TRBJ2-2,NA,NA,TGTGCCAGCAGTAGTGGGGGTATGGGATCCGGGGAGCTGTTTTTT,CASSSGGMGSGELFF
TRBV6-1,TRBJ2-5,NA,once,TGTGCCAGCAAGGGGGGCTCGGTAGGATTGAGAGAGACCCAGTACTTC,CASKGGSVGLRETQYF
TRBV11-2,TRBJ1-1,NA,NA,TGTGCCAGCAGCTTCGGCCCGGCGAACACTGAAGCTTTCTTT,CASSFGPANTEAFF
TRBV7-6,TRBJ2-5,NA,NA,TGTGCCAGCAGCTTAGGTCAGCCGGGGACCCAGTACTTC,CASSLGQPGTQYF
TRBV7-2,TRBJ1-1,NA,few,TGTGCCAGCAGCCCCCAAGGGGGGGTTGATACTGAAGCTTTCTTT,CASSPQGGVDTEAFF
TRBV20-1,TRBJ2-1,TRBD2,NA,TGCAGTGCTAGAATACTTAGGACTAGCGGGCCGTACAATGAGCAGTTCTTC,CSARILRTSGPYNEQFF
TRBV4-3,TRBJ2-3,TRBD2,few,TGCGCCAGCAGCCAAGTGAGCGGGGGGGGAGATACGCAGTATTTT,CASSQVSGGGDTQYF
TRBV5-4,TRBJ2-7,TRBD1,NA,TGTGCCAGCAGCTCCCGCGGGACAGGGGTCCCCCTCGAGCAGTACTTC,CASSSRGTGVPLEQYF
TRBV20-1,TRBJ1-6,TRBD1,NA,TGCAGTAAACGGACAGGGCCAAATCCTTATAATTCACCCCTCCACTTT,CSKRTGPNPYNSPLHF
TRBV20-1,TRBJ1-4,NA,NA,TGCAGTGCTGGAGACGGGGGAACTAATGAAGAACTGTTTTTT,CSAGDGGTNEELFF
TRBV6-2/TRBV6-3,TRBJ2-5,NA,NA,TGTGCCAGCATTGGGATCCAAGAGACCCAGTACTTC,CASIGIQETQYF
TRBV5-6,TRBJ2-1,NA,NA,TGTGCCAGCAGCTTTCTTTTAGGTTTCAGAGATAATGAGCAGTTCTTC,CASSFLLGFRDNEQFF
TRBV4-2,TRBJ2-1,TRBD1,NA,TGTGCCAGCAGCCAGGGTCGACAGGGCAATGAGCAGTTCTTC,CASSQGRQGNEQFF
TRBV29-1,TRBJ2-7,TRBD1,NA,TGCAGCGTGGCCCCCGGGACAGGGGGCGAGCAGTACTTC,CSVAPGTGGEQYF
TRBV12-3/TRBV12-4,TRBJ2-1,NA,NA,TGTGCCAGCAGTGAACGGGACGGAGCCTACAATGAGCAGTTCTTC,CASSERDGAYNEQFF
TRBV7-2,TRBJ1-2,NA,NA,TGTGCCAGCAGCTTACTAATGCAGGGAGGCTACACCTTC,CASSLLMQGGYTF
TRBV20-1,TRBJ2-1,TRBD2,NA,TGCAGTGTAAGACTAGCGGGAGGTGAGCAGTTCTTC,CSVRLAGGEQFF
TRBV3-1,TRBJ1-6,TRBD1,NA,TGTGCCAGCGAATTACAGGGGGCAAAATCACCCCTCCACTTT,CASELQGAKSPLHF
TRBV20-1,TRBJ2-3,TRBD2,NA,TGCAGTGCTAGTGAGCCTAGCGGGACATCCTACACAGATACGCAGTATTTT,CSASEPSGTSYTDTQYF
TRBV29-1,TRBJ1-2,NA,NA,TGCAGCGTTGATTCGGAAACTAACTATGGCTACACCTTC,CSVDSETNYGYTF